This T cell receptor beta chain was identified during a study of shared clonotypes between healthy human individuals. The protocol was immunoSEQ multiplex PCR, while the TCRdb copy is restricted to in-frame clones and leaves out a portion. The data show over a million clones, 65% to 80% seen once. Study-wide findings and caveats: Only blood underwent sampling, and tissue repertoires likely differ. Shared clonotypes across all four donors exceeded non-shared ones in generation probability.

Of note for this clone: Its antigen remains unidentified.

Among the donors, all were Caucasian adults who lived in Nashville, Tennessee. This sequence was found in a man aged 18 to 29 in good health. What was sequenced was memory CD4+ T cells sorted from blood. Subset of the sample: CD45RA-negative fraction.

The CDR3 region is CASSYGDHSYEQYF. In DNA, the CDR3 is TGTGCCAGCAGTTACGGGGACCACTCCTACGAGCAGTACTTC. The V and J genes are TRBV6-5 and TRBJ2-7; D is tentatively TRBD1 or TRBD2 (5 bases each). Germline V gene sequence: CDR1 MNHEY, CDR2 SVGAGI. The CDR3 sequence is 14 residues long. Trimming took off 2 bases at V and 0 bases at J, with 8 bases between the two ends.